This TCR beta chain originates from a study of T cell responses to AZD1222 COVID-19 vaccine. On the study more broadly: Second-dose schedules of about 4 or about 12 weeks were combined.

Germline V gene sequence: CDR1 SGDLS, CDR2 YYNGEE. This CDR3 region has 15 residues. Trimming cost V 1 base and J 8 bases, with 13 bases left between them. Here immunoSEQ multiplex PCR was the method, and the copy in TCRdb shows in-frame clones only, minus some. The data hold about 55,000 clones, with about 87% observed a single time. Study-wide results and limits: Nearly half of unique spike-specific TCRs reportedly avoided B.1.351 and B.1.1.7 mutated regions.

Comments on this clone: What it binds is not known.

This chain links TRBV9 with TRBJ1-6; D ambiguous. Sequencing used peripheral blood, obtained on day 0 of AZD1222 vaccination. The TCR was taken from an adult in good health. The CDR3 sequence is CASSVTDFYYSPLHF. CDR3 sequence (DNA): TGTGCCAGCAGCGTAACAGACTTTTATTATTCACCCCTCCACTTT. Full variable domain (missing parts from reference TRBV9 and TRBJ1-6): DSGVTQTPKHLITATGQRVTLRCSPRSGDLSVYWYQQSLDQGLQFLIQYYNGEERAKGNILERFSAQQFPDLHSELNLSSLELGDSALYFCASSVTDFYYSPLHFGNGTRLTVT.